This T cell receptor (beta chain) comes out of a study of cytomegalovirus exposure and HLA in healthy donors. As regards this clone: Antigen unknown.

The PCR used 60 Vbeta and 13 Jbeta primers. Per the study methods: An analysis that came later counted 80 million or so unique TCR beta chains, approximately 12 million shared. Assay used: immunoSEQ multiplex PCR; TCRdb lists only in-frame clones, some missing. V and J calls and clone size follow that table, whereas D and trimming were derived from the DNA. The sample lists approximately 140,000 clones; about 80% were seen once. CDR1 SGHTA and CDR2 FQGTGA come from the germline V gene. The CDR3 runs 16 residues. The ends lost 4 bases at V and 7 bases at J; junction bases unmatched: 12. Overall study findings and caveats: In a later analysis, across HLA loci, associated TCR counts were highest for DRB1, lowest for HLA-C. CMV antigen specificity was confirmed in vitro for three CMV-associated chains.

This TCR came from a woman in her thirties or forties in good health and CMV-seronegative. The rearrangement joins TRBV7-3 to TRBJ2-1; 8 nucleotides match TRBD2. The sample comprised PBMCs. The CDR3 sequence: CASSWGGGRRVNEQFF. Here the CDR3 DNA reads TGTGCCAGCAGCTGGGGTGGCGGGAGGAGGGTTAATGAGCAGTTCTTC.